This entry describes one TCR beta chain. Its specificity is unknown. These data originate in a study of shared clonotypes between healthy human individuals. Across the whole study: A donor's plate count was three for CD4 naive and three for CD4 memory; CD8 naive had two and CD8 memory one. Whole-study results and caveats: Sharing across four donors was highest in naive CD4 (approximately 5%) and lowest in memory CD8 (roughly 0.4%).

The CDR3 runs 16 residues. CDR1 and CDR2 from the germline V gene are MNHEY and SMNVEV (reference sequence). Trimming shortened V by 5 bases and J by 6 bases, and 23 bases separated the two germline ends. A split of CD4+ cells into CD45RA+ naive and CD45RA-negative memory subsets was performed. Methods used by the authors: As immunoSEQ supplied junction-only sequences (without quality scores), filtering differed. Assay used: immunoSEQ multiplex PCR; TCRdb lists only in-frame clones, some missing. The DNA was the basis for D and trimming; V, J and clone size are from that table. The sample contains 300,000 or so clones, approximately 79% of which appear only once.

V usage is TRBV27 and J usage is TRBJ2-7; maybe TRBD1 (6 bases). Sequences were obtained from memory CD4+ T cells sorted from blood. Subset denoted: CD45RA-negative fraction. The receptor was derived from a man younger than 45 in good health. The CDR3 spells CASSPLNIMGASEQYF. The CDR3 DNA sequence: TGTGCCAGCAGTCCTCTAAACATCATGGGGGCGAGCGAGCAGTACTTC.